This TCR beta chain was profiled in a study of T-cell memory formation after mild COVID-19. General observations from the study: Some responding clones appeared in pre-infection memory, suggesting cross-reactive memory joined. While clones contracting from day 15 to 85 were balanced between CD4 and CD8, later expanders leaned CD4+. Clones that contracted clustered mainly in CM and EM if CD4+ and in EMRA if CD8+.

On this clonotype itself: Its antigen is still unknown.

5'RACE with constant-segment primers yielded barcoded, UMI-tagged TCR alpha and TCR beta cDNA libraries. In TCRdb, the 5' RACE reads were re-called with MiXCR into one record per CDR3 protein. The sample holds about 100,000 distinct CDR3 sequences; approximately 14% are singletons and the top ten take about 39%. The germline gives CDR1 SGHTA, CDR2 FQGNSA. The CDR3 covers 15 residues. The V and J ends lost 5 bases and 7 bases, in that order; junction bases with no gene match: 6. The V gene is TRBV7-2, the J gene TRBJ2-3, with 13 bases identical to TRBD2. This TCR was recovered from a young man who had mild COVID-19 (a few samples of this study predate the infection). Cell type and time point are not known. The sample taken for sequencing was PBMCs or a T cell subset sorted from them (not recorded which). DNA for the CDR3: TGTGCCAGCAGCCCGGGACTAGCGGGGCTGAATACGCAGTATTTT. This translates into CASSPGLAGLNTQYF.